The 5 T cell receptor beta chains below all came from one sample that was sequenced in a study of OX40 agonist ivuxolimab in advanced cancers. Libraries were prepared through the immunoSEQ multiplex PCR assay. As stored in TCRdb, this immuneACCESS dataset retains in-frame rearrangements with V and J assigned. A fraction of the clones does not appear; measured against another copy, unresolved V genes explain less than half of the discrepancy, and the remainder lacks a known reason. Within this sample are roughly 73,000 clones, with approximately 80% of them counted one time only. 0.9% to 1.2% of the sample goes to the ten largest clones. Material: CD4+ or CD8+ T cells sorted from blood, obtained in a trial of the OX40 agonist ivuxolimab. Receptor source: an adult with an advanced solid tumor such as melanoma, head and neck, liver or kidney cancer.

The chain employs TRBV6-1 and TRBJ1-1; the D is unclear. The V gene lost 6 bases and the J gene lost 6 bases, with 11 bases spanning the gap. Per germline, CDR1 MNHNS and CDR2 SASEGT. This CDR3 comprises 12 residues. This CDR3 is CASSLQLAEAFF. The CDR3 DNA reads as TGTGCCAGCAGCCTACAGTTAGCTGAAGCTTTCTTT.

To note about this clone: The same CDR3 is also encoded by other DNA sequences in this sample. This chain joins TRBV30 and TRBJ1-1; 9 bases fit TRBD1. This CDR3 comprises 13 residues. Germline CDR1 GTSNPN, CDR2 SVGIG (reference sequence). V lost 2 bases to trimming and J lost 5 bases; unmatched junction nucleotides: 3. This CDR3 is CAWSRQGGTEAFF. The CDR3 region has the DNA TGTGCCTGGAGTCGACAGGGGGGGACTGAAGCTTTCTTT.

This clone occurred once. The chain carries TRBV6-6 and TRBJ1-4; D is possibly TRBD1 (5 bases). Germline values: CDR1 MNHNY, CDR2 SVGAGI (reference sequence). V lost 10 bases, J lost 3 bases, and 12 bases lay in between. This CDR3 spans 13 amino acids. This CDR3 is CAIRGDANEKLFF. Here the CDR3 DNA reads TGTGCCATACGGGGGGACGCTAATGAAAAACTGTTTTTT.

This chain uses TRBV27 with TRBJ1-2; TRBD1 matches at 9 bases. Trimming took 5 bases from V and 6 from J; bases not matched to a gene: 4. Germline V gene data show CDR1 as MNHEY and CDR2 as SMNVEV (reference sequence). The CDR3 totals 13 residues. CDR3 DNA: TGTGCCAGCAGTACTCGGACAGGGGATGGCTACACCTTC. As protein: CASSTRTGDGYTF.

CDR3 nucleotides: TGTGCCAGCAGTGAAGCGCGGGCCGGGGAGCTGTTTTTT. Translation: CASSEARAGELFF. The V call is TRBV2, the J call TRBJ2-2; tentatively, D is TRBD2 (5 bases). Germline CDR1 is SNHLY and CDR2 is FYNNEI. The V and J ends lost 0 bases and 6 bases respectively, with 5 bases between them. This CDR3 spans 13 amino acids.